The text below deals with one T cell receptor beta chain. The method was immunoSEQ multiplex PCR; TCRdb's version includes in-frame clones alone and lacks a portion of them. The sample has over 60,000 clones; under 90% are singletons. This CDR3 spans 16 amino acids. Germline V lookup: CDR1 MNHEY, CDR2 SVGEGT. The V segment lost 4 bases and the J segment 5 bases; nucleotides outside the gene matches: 13. The data stem from a study of blood T cell repertoires in COVID-19. Sequenced: peripheral blood. The V call is TRBV6-2 or TRBV6-3, the J call TRBJ2-5; TRBD2 matches 7 bases. The TCR sequence derives from a man between 70 and 80 years old with active or convalescent COVID-19. CDR3 sequence reads: CASSFFGASGIETQYF. In DNA, the CDR3 is TGTGCCAGCAGTTTCTTCGGGGCTAGCGGCATCGAGACCCAGTACTTC.